A single sample gave rise to the 14 T cell receptor beta chains below, sequenced in a study of cytomegalovirus exposure and HLA in healthy donors. PCR used 60 Vbeta primers and 13 Jbeta primers. Only in-frame clones appear in the TCRdb table, and some are missing; sequencing was by immunoSEQ multiplex PCR. The table includes 100,000 to 150,000 clones, more than 80% detected once. The specimen was PBMCs. These receptors all come from a man aged 25-45 years in good health and CMV-seropositive.

The chain employs TRBV6-5 and TRBJ2-1; maybe TRBD2 (6 bases). Deletions cut 9 bases from V and 5 bases from J, with 20 bases between. CDR3 size: 15 residues. Germline assignment: CDR1 MNHEY and CDR2 SVGAGI. CDR3 sequence: CASTLGVEGNNEQFF. Written as DNA, the CDR3 is TGTGCCAGTACTCTGGGGGTGGAGGGAAACAATGAGCAGTTCTTC.

This clone showed up just a few times. The chain recombines TRBV19 with TRBJ1-2; D not resolved. Per the germline V gene, CDR1 is LNHDA and CDR2 is SQIVND (reference sequence). The CDR3 spans 14 residues. Deletions cut 3 bases from V and 6 bases from J, with 14 bases between. The CDR3 protein is CASSIQRVGHGYTF. In nucleotides, the CDR3 is TGTGCCAGTAGTATCCAGAGGGTCGGCCATGGCTACACCTTC. Full variable domain (outside the CDR3, taken from reference TRBV19 and TRBJ1-2): DGGITQSPKYLFRKEGQNVTLSCEQNLNHDAMYWYRQDPGQGLRLIYYSQIVNDFQKGDIAEGYSVSREKKESFPLTVTSAQKNPTAFYLCASSIQRVGHGYTFGSGTRLTVV.

The sample holds one count of this clone. The chain is built from TRBV19 and TRBJ1-1, with 10 bases matching TRBD1. V was pared by 0 bases and J by 6 bases, with 7 bases of the junction left unmatched. Per the germline V gene, CDR1 is LNHDA and CDR2 is SQIVND (reference sequence). This CDR3 has 16 amino acids. DNA of the CDR3: TGTGCCAGTAGTATAGAAGGGACAGGGGTGTACTCTGAAGCTTTCTTT. It codes for CASSIEGTGVYSEAFF.

The chain links TRBV6-5 to TRBJ1-6, with D perhaps TRBD1 (6 bases). Trimming shortened V by 8 bases and J by 5 bases, and 13 bases separated the two germline ends. The CDR3 sequence is 14 residues long. Germline assignment: CDR1 MNHEY and CDR2 SVGAGI. The CDR3 DNA reads TGTGCCAGCGGGCGGGGGCAAGATAATTCACCCCTCCACTTT. It codes for CASGRGQDNSPLHF.

This clone came up a few times. At one end the junction does not follow the germline gene, possibly because of a read error. The rearrangement links TRBV7-9 to TRBJ2-5, with 11 bases matching TRBD2. The CDR3 has 15 residues. The germline CDR1 and CDR2 sequences are SEHNR and FQNEAQ (reference sequence). The CDR3 region is CSSSLVAGGKETQYF. CDR3 sequence (DNA): TGTTCCAGCAGCTTAGTAGCGGGGGGGAAAGAGACCCAGTACTTC.

The chain uses TRBV27 and TRBJ1-1; D is undetermined. The germline V gene has CDR1 MNHEY and CDR2 SMNVEV (reference sequence). The V end was cut by 4 bases, the J end by 6 bases, with 12 bases between. There are 13 residues in the CDR3. DNA of the CDR3: TGTGCCAGCAGTTCGCGAGATCGGGCTGAAGCTTTCTTT. Encoded protein: CASSSRDRAEAFF.

The rearrangement joins TRBV6-1 to TRBJ2-7, with D tentatively TRBD1 (6 bases). V was cut by 7 bases and J by 2 bases, with 15 bases left in between. CDR1 MNHNS and CDR2 SASEGT come from the germline V gene. The CDR3 has 14 amino acids. CDR3 protein: CASTVTGHTYEQYF. CDR3 bases: TGTGCCAGCACCGTGACAGGACATACCTACGAGCAGTACTTC.

The chain combines TRBV5-1 with TRBJ2-7, with 8 bases aligning to TRBD1. This CDR3 contains 12 residues. Germline V lookup: CDR1 SGHRS, CDR2 YFSETQ. The ends lost 4 bases at V and 6 bases at J; junction bases unmatched: 3. The CDR3 DNA follows: TGCGCCAGCAGCCGAACAGGGGGCGAGCAGTACTTC. Translation gives CASSRTGGEQYF. The full variable domain, with the rest looked up from reference TRBV5-1 and TRBJ2-7, is KAGVTQTPRYLIKTRGQQVTLSCSPISGHRSVSWYQQTPGQGLQFLFEYFSETQRNKGNFPGRFSGRQFSNSRSEMNVSTLELGDSALYLCASSRTGGEQYFGPGTRLTVT.

The rearrangement joins TRBV19 to TRBJ2-1; D perhaps matches TRBD1 (5 bases). The germline V gene has CDR1 LNHDA and CDR2 SQIVND (reference sequence). This CDR3 comprises 16 residues. V was cut by 7 bases and J by 4 bases, with 20 bases left in between. The CDR3 sequence is CASTPTDGAKYNEQFF. The CDR3 region has the DNA TGTGCCAGTACCCCCACGGATGGGGCGAAGTACAATGAGCAGTTCTTC.

This chain uses TRBV6-1 with TRBJ2-7, with TRBD1 matching 11 bases. The trim removed 3 bases at V and 4 bases at J, leaving 5 bases unmatched. In germline, CDR1 is MNHNS, CDR2 SASEGT. This CDR3 is 15 amino acids long. The CDR3: CASSDRTGGTYEQYF. DNA for the CDR3: TGTGCCAGCAGTGACCGGACAGGGGGCACATACGAGCAGTACTTC.

V gene TRBV28 combines with J gene TRBJ1-5; D not certain. V was pared by 6 bases and J by 0 bases, with 9 bases between. The germline V gene encodes CDR1 MDHEN and CDR2 SYDVKM. The CDR3 extends over 14 amino acids. Here the CDR3 DNA reads TGTGCCAGCAGACCCCCGGGTAGCAATCAGCCCCAGCATTTT. As protein: CASRPPGSNQPQHF.

V and J are TRBV14 and TRBJ1-4, with 7 bases identical to TRBD1. Germline V gives CDR1 SGHDN, CDR2 FVKESK. V was clipped by 4 bases and J by 4 bases; unmatched bases: 6. This CDR3 has 15 amino acids. The CDR3 protein is CASSPGGYGNEKLFF. The CDR3 DNA reads TGTGCCAGCAGCCCAGGGGGGTACGGTAATGAAAAACTGTTTTTT.

The CDR3 nucleotides read TGTGCCAGCAGCGCTGGGACAGGGAACACTGAAGCTTTCTTT. Its protein product is CASSAGTGNTEAFF. The rearrangement links TRBV9 to TRBJ1-1; 8 bases match TRBD1. Germline loops: CDR1 SGDLS, CDR2 YYNGEE. Germline trimming cut 3 bases from V and 1 base from J; bases unmatched to any gene: 2. The CDR3 sequence is 14 residues long.

The chain couples TRBV29-1 to TRBJ1-1, with TRBD1 matching over 8 bases. The CDR3 is 14 residues long. Germline values: CDR1 SQVTM, CDR2 ANQGSEA. With 7 bases clipped from V and 0 bases from J, the junction kept 7 bases outside the gene matches. CDR3 nucleotides: TGCAGCGGCAGACAGGGGACCATGAACACTGAAGCTTTCTTT. It translates to CSGRQGTMNTEAFF. Combining the CDR3 with reference TRBV29-1 and TRBJ1-1 gives the whole variable domain SAVISQKPSRDICQRGTSLTIQCQVDSQVTMMFWYRQQPGQSLTLIATANQGSEATYESGFVIDKFPISRPNLTFSTLTVSNMSPEDSSIYLCSGRQGTMNTEAFFGQGTRLTVV.